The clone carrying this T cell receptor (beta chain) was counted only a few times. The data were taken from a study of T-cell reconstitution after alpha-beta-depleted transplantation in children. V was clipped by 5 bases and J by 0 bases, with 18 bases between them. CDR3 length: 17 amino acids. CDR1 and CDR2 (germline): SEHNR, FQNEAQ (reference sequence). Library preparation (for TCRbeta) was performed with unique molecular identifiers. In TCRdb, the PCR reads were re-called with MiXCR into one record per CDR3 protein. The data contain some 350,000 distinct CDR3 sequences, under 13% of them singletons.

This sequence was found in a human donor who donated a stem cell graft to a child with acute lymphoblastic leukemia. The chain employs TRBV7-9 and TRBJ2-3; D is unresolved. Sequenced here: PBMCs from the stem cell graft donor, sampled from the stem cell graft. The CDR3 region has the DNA TGTGCCAGCAGCCCCACCCCGGCCGGAGCTAGCACAGATACGCAGTATTTT. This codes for CASSPTPAGASTDTQYF.